This TCR beta chain is from a study of cytomegalovirus exposure and HLA in healthy donors. Across the study: The study's early data release held about 85 million unique TCRs from HLA-typed donors.

Researchers ran the PCR with 60 Vbeta and 13 Jbeta primers. Assay: immunoSEQ multiplex PCR; the TCRdb copy retains only in-frame clones and omits some. The sample gives more than 150,000 clones, 84% of which show up once; around 1.2% is in the top ten. V was cut by 0 bases and J by 6 bases, with 14 bases left in between. This CDR3 comprises 15 residues. Germline V lookup: CDR1 SGHVS, CDR2 FNYEAQ. This clone appeared a few times. Its antigen remains unidentified. Findings of the study overall: In a later analysis, TCR beta V- and J-gene trimming was associated with a missense DCLRE1C variant. Sequencing artifact likely explains a cluster of highly shared sequence variants.

The chain couples TRBV7-6 to TRBJ1-1; D is perhaps TRBD1 (5 bases). The material sequenced was PBMCs. The TCR originated in a girl aged 2-10 years in good health and CMV-seropositive. The CDR3 coding sequence is TGTGCCAGCAGCTTAGCGGTAGGGACGGGGGCTGAAGCTTTCTTT. Its translation is CASSLAVGTGAEAFF.